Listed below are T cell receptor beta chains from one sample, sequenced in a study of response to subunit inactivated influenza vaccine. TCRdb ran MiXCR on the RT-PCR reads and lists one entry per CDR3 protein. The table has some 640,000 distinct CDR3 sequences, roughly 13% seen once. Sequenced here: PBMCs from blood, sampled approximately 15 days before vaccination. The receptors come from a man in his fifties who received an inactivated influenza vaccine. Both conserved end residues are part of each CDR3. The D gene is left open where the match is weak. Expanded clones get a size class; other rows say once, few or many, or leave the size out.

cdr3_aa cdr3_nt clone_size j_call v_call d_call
CASKRHVDNEQFF TGTGCCAGCAAGCGACACGTCGACAATGAGCAGTTCTTC . TRBJ2-1 TRBV6-2/TRBV6-3 .
CASSNLHTDRNTEAFF TGCGCCAGCAGCAACCTTCACACGGACAGGAACACTGAAGCTTTCTTT . TRBJ1-1 TRBV5-1 .
CASSVRGTYEQYF TGCGCCAGCAGCGTGAGGGGCACCTACGAGCAGTACTTC few TRBJ2-7 TRBV5-1 .
CASREVKTQYF TGCGCCAGCAGAGAGGTGAAGACCCAGTACTTC many TRBJ2-5 TRBV5-1 .
CSVEGGLAGARSSYNEQFF TGCAGCGTTGAAGGGGGACTAGCGGGGGCCAGGAGCTCCTACAATGAGCAGTTCTTC . TRBJ2-1 TRBV29-1 TRBD2
CASGRGRGGYTF TGTGCCAGCGGGAGGGGGCGAGGTGGCTACACCTTC few TRBJ1-2 TRBV9 TRBD1
CASSQVWSGNLTGELFF TGTGCCAGCAGCCAAGTATGGTCAGGGAACCTCACCGGGGAGCTGTTTTTT . TRBJ2-2 TRBV3-1 .
CASSLLAGGTETQYF TGTGCCAGCAGCTTACTAGCGGGGGGGACGGAGACCCAGTACTTC few TRBJ2-5 TRBV7-9 TRBD2
CASTLRLAGGRETQYF TGTGCCAGCACCCTTCGGCTAGCGGGAGGGCGGGAGACCCAGTACTTC . TRBJ2-5 TRBV11-2 TRBD2
CASSQDVIPGPRAYEQYF TGCGCCAGCAGCCAAGATGTCATTCCCGGGCCGAGGGCCTACGAGCAGTACTTC . TRBJ2-7 TRBV4-1 .
CASSSLSGGAYNEQFF TGTGCCAGCAGTTCTCTAAGCGGGGGGGCCTACAATGAGCAGTTCTTC few TRBJ2-1 TRBV28 TRBD2
CATSRPGQGAEQYF TGTGCCACCAGCAGGCCCGGACAGGGGGCGGAGCAGTACTTC . TRBJ2-7 TRBV15 TRBD1
CASSQESGSTQGEQYF TGCGCCAGCAGCCAAGAATCGGGGTCCACCCAGGGAGAGCAGTACTTC many TRBJ2-7 TRBV4-3 .
CASSTNPGPLAEQYF TGTGCCAGCAGCACTAACCCGGGCCCCCTCGCCGAGCAGTACTTC . TRBJ2-7 TRBV9 .
CASSLDPRAYNEQFF TGTGCCAGCAGCTTGGACCCAAGGGCCTACAATGAGCAGTTCTTC . TRBJ2-1 TRBV5-6 .
CATSTPIQGTSQHF TGTGCCACCAGCACACCAATCCAGGGGACCTCCCAGCATTTT once TRBJ1-5 TRBV15 .
CASSVTDAGYEQYF TGCGCCAGCAGCGTCACGGACGCCGGCTACGAGCAGTACTTC few TRBJ2-7 TRBV4-1 .
CASSPYGGLAGAYNEQFF TGCGCCAGCAGCCCCTATGGAGGACTAGCGGGAGCCTACAATGAGCAGTTCTTC . TRBJ2-1 TRBV5-1 TRBD2
CASSRHGNTGGAEAFF TGTGCCAGCAGCCGACACGGGAACACAGGGGGAGCTGAAGCTTTCTTT . TRBJ1-1 TRBV7-2 TRBD1
CSARDLHIISYEQYF TGCAGTGCTAGAGACTTGCATATCATCTCCTACGAGCAGTACTTC . TRBJ2-7 TRBV20-1 .
CASSLTPVESAYEQYF TGTGCCAGCAGTTTAACCCCTGTGGAGTCTGCCTACGAGCAGTACTTC few TRBJ2-7 TRBV27 .
CAASGTGGNEQFF TGTGCCGCCTCGGGGACAGGGGGCAATGAGCAGTTCTTC . TRBJ2-1 TRBV12-3/TRBV12-4 TRBD1
CASSEKGMRAGANVLTF TGTGCCAGCAGTGAGAAGGGGATGAGGGCTGGGGCCAACGTCCTGACTTTC . TRBJ2-6 TRBV2 .
CASSFLAGSGELFF TGCGCCAGCAGCTTCCTAGCGGGGTCCGGGGAGCTGTTTTTT few TRBJ2-2 TRBV5-1 TRBD2
CSAETGAASYEQYF TGCAGTGCTGAAACAGGGGCGGCCTCCTACGAGCAGTACTTC few TRBJ2-7 TRBV20-1 TRBD1
CSASRRTDTQYF TGCAGTGCTTCTAGGAGAACAGATACGCAGTATTTT many TRBJ2-3 TRBV20-1 .
CASSQGFRYEQYF TGTGCCAGCAGCCAAGGGTTCCGCTACGAGCAGTACTTC few TRBJ2-7 TRBV4-2 .
CASSFDAAYNEQFF TGCGCCAGCAGCTTCGACGCGGCCTACAATGAGCAGTTCTTC few TRBJ2-1 TRBV5-1 .
CATSRVGHPVEEQYF TGTGCCACCAGCAGAGTGGGACATCCCGTAGAGGAGCAGTACTTC few TRBJ2-7 TRBV15 .
CASSLTLAGGSETQYF TGTGCCAGCAGTTTAACGCTAGCGGGAGGGTCGGAGACCCAGTACTTC few TRBJ2-5 TRBV28 TRBD2
CASSPVGVDTEAFF TGCGCCAGCAGCCCGGTGGGGGTGGACACTGAAGCTTTCTTT few TRBJ1-1 TRBV5-1 .
CASSLGGVAELFF TGCGCCAGCAGCTTGGGCGGGGTCGCGGAGCTGTTTTTT many TRBJ2-2 TRBV5-1 .
CASKLYRDSIKDTQYF TGTGCCAGCAAATTATACCGGGACAGTATTAAAGATACGCAGTATTTT few TRBJ2-3 TRBV6-1 TRBD1
CSARDARRTIYF TGCAGTGCTAGAGATGCCCGGCGCACCATATATTTT few TRBJ1-3 TRBV20-1 .
CASSYSGAGGTEAFF TGTGCCAGCAGTTACTCGGGGGCCGGGGGCACTGAAGCTTTCTTT few TRBJ1-1 TRBV6-5 .
CASSFTRGAQETQYF TGTGCCAGCAGTTTTACCAGGGGTGCCCAAGAGACCCAGTACTTC . TRBJ2-5 TRBV28 .
CATSSPSGGDTGELFF TGTGCCACCAGCTCTCCTAGCGGGGGGGACACCGGGGAGCTGTTTTTT . TRBJ2-2 TRBV15 TRBD2
CASRGRVHEQYF TGTGCCAGCAGGGGCAGGGTTCACGAGCAGTACTTC . TRBJ2-7 TRBV7-2 .
CASRQQGNNEQFF TGCGCCAGCAGACAACAGGGGAACAATGAGCAGTTCTTC few TRBJ2-1 TRBV5-1 TRBD1
CASTLRGGNEAFF TGTGCCAGCACTCTAAGGGGGGGCAATGAAGCTTTCTTT . TRBJ1-1 TRBV6-1 .
CASSYSPWGETQYF TGTGCCAGCAGTTACTCTCCGTGGGGAGAGACCCAGTACTTC few TRBJ2-5 TRBV6-5 .
CASSPLGGGNTGELFF TGTGCCAGCAGTCCCCTCGGGGGGGGAAACACCGGGGAGCTGTTTTTT many TRBJ2-2 TRBV25-1 TRBD2
CASSLGRRFNQPQHF TGTGCCAGCAGTTTAGGGAGGCGTTTCAATCAGCCCCAGCATTTT . TRBJ1-5 TRBV12-3/TRBV12-4 .
CASRPGSGYEQYF TGTGCCAGCAGACCGGGGTCAGGCTACGAGCAGTACTTC few TRBJ2-7 TRBV6-2/TRBV6-3 .
CASSLAITGGMNQPQHF TGTGCCAGCAGCTTAGCGATCACAGGGGGCATGAATCAGCCCCAGCATTTT few TRBJ1-5 TRBV7-2 TRBD1
CSARFMGTSGRLSGTDTQYF TGCAGTGCTAGATTTATGGGGACTAGCGGGAGATTAAGTGGCACAGATACGCAGTATTTT . TRBJ2-3 TRBV20-1 TRBD2